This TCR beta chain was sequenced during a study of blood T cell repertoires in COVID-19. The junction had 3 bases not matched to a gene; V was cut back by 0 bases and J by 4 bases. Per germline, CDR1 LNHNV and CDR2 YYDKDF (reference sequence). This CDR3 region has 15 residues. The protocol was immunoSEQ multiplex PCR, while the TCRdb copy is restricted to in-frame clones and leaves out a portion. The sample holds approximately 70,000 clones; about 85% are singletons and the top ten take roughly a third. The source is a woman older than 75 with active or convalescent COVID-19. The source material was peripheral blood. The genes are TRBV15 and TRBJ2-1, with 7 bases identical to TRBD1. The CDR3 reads CATSRDLDRYNEQFF. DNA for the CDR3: TGTGCCACCAGCAGAGATCTGGACAGGTACAATGAGCAGTTCTTC.